The text below deals with one T cell receptor beta chain. Antigen specificity is unknown. The data stem from a study of cytomegalovirus exposure and HLA in healthy donors. The germline V and J ends were trimmed by 4 bases and 0 bases, with 7 bases remaining between them. This CDR3 contains 15 residues. CDR1 and CDR2 from the germline V gene are SGHTA and FQGTGA. Findings of the study overall: The study assumed roughly uniform donor sequencing depth for presence/absence analyses.

Researchers ran the PCR with 60 Vbeta and 13 Jbeta primers. As originally analysed: Counted up in a later analysis, unique TCR beta chains came to 65 million to 80 million, with about 10 million shared. Assay used: immunoSEQ multiplex PCR; TCRdb lists only in-frame clones, some missing. V and J calls and clone size are copied from that table; D and trimming were computed from the DNA. The table lists some 170,000 clones, under 80% of them singletons. The chain carries TRBV7-3 and TRBJ2-6; the D is unclear. The sequenced sample was PBMCs. The sequence was collected from a human donor in good health. The CDR3 region has the DNA TGTGCCAGCAGCTCCTTGGCCTCTGGGGCCAACGTCCTGACTTTC. It codes for CASSSLASGANVLTF.